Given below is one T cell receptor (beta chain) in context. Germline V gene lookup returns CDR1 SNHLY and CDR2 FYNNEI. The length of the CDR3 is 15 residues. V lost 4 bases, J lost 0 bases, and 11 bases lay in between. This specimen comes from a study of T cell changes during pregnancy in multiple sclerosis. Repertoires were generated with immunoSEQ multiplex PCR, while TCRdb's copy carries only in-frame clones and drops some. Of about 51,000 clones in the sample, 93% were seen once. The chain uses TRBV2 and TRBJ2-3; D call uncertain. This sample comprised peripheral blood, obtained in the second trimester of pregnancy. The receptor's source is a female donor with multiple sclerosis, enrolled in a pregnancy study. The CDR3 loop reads CASSGIAPSTDTQYF. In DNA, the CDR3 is TGTGCCAGCAGTGGAATAGCACCGAGCACAGATACGCAGTATTTT.